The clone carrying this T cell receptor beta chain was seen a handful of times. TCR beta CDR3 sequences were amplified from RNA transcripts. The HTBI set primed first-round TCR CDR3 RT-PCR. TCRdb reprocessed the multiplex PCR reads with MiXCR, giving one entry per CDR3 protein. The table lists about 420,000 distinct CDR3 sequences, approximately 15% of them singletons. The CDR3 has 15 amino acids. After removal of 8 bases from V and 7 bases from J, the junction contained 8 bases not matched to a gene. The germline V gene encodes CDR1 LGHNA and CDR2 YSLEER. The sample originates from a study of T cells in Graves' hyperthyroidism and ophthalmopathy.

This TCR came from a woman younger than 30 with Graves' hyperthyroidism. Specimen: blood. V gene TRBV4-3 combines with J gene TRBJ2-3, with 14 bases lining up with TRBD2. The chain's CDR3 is CASGTGLAGENTQYF. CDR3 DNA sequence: TGCGCCAGCGGAACGGGACTAGCGGGAGAAAATACGCAGTATTTT.